The rows below give T cell receptor beta chains drawn from one sample of a study of T cell responses to AZD1222 COVID-19 vaccine. Repertoires were generated with immunoSEQ multiplex PCR, while TCRdb's copy carries only in-frame clones and drops some. The sample lists more than 55,000 clones; about three quarters were seen once. Sample: peripheral blood, taken 28 days after the second AZD1222 dose. The receptors stem from an adult who received the AZD1222 COVID-19 vaccine. Both conserved end residues are part of each CDR3. The D gene is left open where the match is weak. Size is omitted from some rows. Given values are once, few, many or a class for expanded clones.

V gene	J gene	clone size	D gene	CDR3 length	CDR3 DNA	CDR3 protein
TRBV28	TRBJ2-1	-	-	10	TGTGCCAGCAGTTTGGGGGCGCAGTTCTTC	CASSLGAQFF
TRBV28	TRBJ1-1	-	TRBD1	14	TGTGCCAGCAGTTTAGGGGGGACAGTCACTGAAGCTTTCTTT	CASSLGGTVTEAFF
TRBV12-3/TRBV12-4	TRBJ1-1	few	-	13	TGTGCCAGCAGGCAATCAAAGAACACTGAAGCTTTCTTT	CASRQSKNTEAFF
TRBV6-5	TRBJ2-2	-	TRBD1	16	TGTGCCAGCAGTTACCCCCCCGGACAGGGGTCCGGGGAGCTGTTTTTT	CASSYPPGQGSGELFF
TRBV18	TRBJ2-2	-	-	14	TGTGCCAGTCGAACCAGAGGGGGGACCGGGGAGCTGTTTTTT	CASRTRGGTGELFF
TRBV11-2	TRBJ2-1	-	-	13	TGTGCCAGCAGCGCATGGGCGGCTGGTGAGCAGTTCTTC	CASSAWAAGEQFF
TRBV21-1	TRBJ1-2	-	-	13	TGTGCCAGCCCCGCAGGGGAAGATAATGGCTACACCTTC	CASPAGEDNGYTF
TRBV2	TRBJ2-1	-	TRBD2	17	TGTGCCAGCAGTGACCGGGCGGGGGGAAGCTCCTACAATGAGCAGTTCTTC	CASSDRAGGSSYNEQFF
TRBV7-9	TRBJ1-3	-	TRBD1	15	TGTGCCAGCAGCTCTTACAGGGGCTCCGGAAACACCATATATTTT	CASSSYRGSGNTIYF
TRBV7-9	TRBJ2-1	-	-	13	TGTGCCAGCAGCTTCTCTGGGTACAATGAGCAGTTCTTC	CASSFSGYNEQFF
TRBV28	TRBJ1-6	few	-	15	TGTGCCAGCAGTTTAGCGGGGGGCTATAATTCACCCCTCCACTTT	CASSLAGGYNSPLHF
TRBV2	TRBJ1-4	-	-	14	TGTGCCAGCAGTGGATGGGGTGGGAAGGAAAAACTGTTTTTT	CASSGWGGKEKLFF
TRBV11-3	TRBJ2-7	-	-	16	TGTGCCAGCAGCTTAGTTCCGCCTTTAGGGGGAATCGAGCAGTACTTC	CASSLVPPLGGIEQYF
TRBV18	TRBJ2-7	-	TRBD1	13	TGTGCCAGCTCACCGACAGGGTGGGACGAGCAGTACTTC	CASSPTGWDEQYF
TRBV11-3	TRBJ1-2	-	TRBD1	14	TGTGCCAGCAGCTTAGGCCCGGCAGGGGGCGGCTACACCTTC	CASSLGPAGGGYTF
TRBV14	TRBJ2-5	once	-	14	TGTGCCAGCAGCCTAGATCTAAGATCTGAGACCCAGTACTTC	CASSLDLRSETQYF
TRBV7-6	TRBJ1-6	few	-	14	TGTGCCAGCAGCCTAACAGGGCCAGGGTCACCCCTCCACTTT	CASSLTGPGSPLHF
TRBV28	TRBJ1-5	-	-	14	TGTGCCAGCACCACCGCCCGGGAGGGGCAGCCCCAGCATTTT	CASTTAREGQPQHF
TRBV9	TRBJ1-3	-	-	15	TGTGCCAGCAGCGTAGACGGGATCTCTGGAAACACCATATATTTT	CASSVDGISGNTIYF
TRBV4-1	TRBJ2-3	few	-	15	TGCGCCAGCAGCCAAGCGGCTACTCGCACAGATACGCAGTATTTT	CASSQAATRTDTQYF
TRBV7-2	TRBJ2-7	-	TRBD2	13	TGTGCCAGCAGCTTAGCGGGGGGGTACGAGCAGTACTTC	CASSLAGGYEQYF
TRBV27	TRBJ1-3	-	-	15	TGTGCCAGCAGTTTAAAGGGGCAGGGAGGTTACACCATATATTTT	CASSLKGQGGYTIYF
TRBV5-1	TRBJ1-2	-	-	12	TGCGCCAGCAGCTTGCAGGGAGACGGCTACACCTTC	CASSLQGDGYTF
TRBV5-6	TRBJ1-4	-	TRBD1	13	TGTGCCAGCAGGCCATCAGGGGGTGAAAAACTGTTTTTT	CASRPSGGEKLFF
TRBV29-1	TRBJ1-1	-	-	13	TGCAGCGTGTCTGTAGGACAGCACACTGAAGCTTTCTTT	CSVSVGQHTEAFF
TRBV6-6	TRBJ1-1	-	-	15	TGTGCCAGCAGTTACACCTTACAGGGAGTTACTGAAGCTTTCTTT	CASSYTLQGVTEAFF
TRBV4-1	TRBJ1-3	-	-	15	TGCGCCAGCAGCCGCACCAGGGACACTGGAAACACCATATATTTT	CASSRTRDTGNTIYF
TRBV2	TRBJ1-1	-	-	14	TGTGCCAGCAGAGCCGGGACATTTGACACTGAAGCTTTCTTT	CASRAGTFDTEAFF
TRBV4-2	TRBJ1-4	-	-	15	TGTGCCAGCAGCCAAGAAAGAGCAACTAATGAAAAACTGTTTTTT	CASSQERATNEKLFF
TRBV6-2/TRBV6-3	TRBJ1-6	-	-	15	TGTGCCAGCAGCTCGGGTCAAGGGGCCGTTTCACCCCTCCACTTT	CASSSGQGAVSPLHF
TRBV19	TRBJ1-5	few	-	17	TGTGCCAGTAGTATAGCGGTGGTCGTTTCGGGCAATCAGCCCCAGCATTTT	CASSIAVVVSGNQPQHF
TRBV19	TRBJ1-4	few	-	13	TGTGCCAGTAGTGGGCCAGGGGAGCGAAAACTGTTTTTT	CASSGPGERKLFF
TRBV6-2/TRBV6-3	TRBJ2-7	-	-	16	TGTGCCAGCAGTTACTCCACAGTGGAGGGGCAGCCCGAGCAGTACTTC	CASSYSTVEGQPEQYF
TRBV2	TRBJ1-1	medium-sized	-	13	TGTGCCAGCAGTGAAGCGAGGGTTCCTGAAGCTTTCTTT	CASSEARVPEAFF
TRBV5-6	TRBJ1-1	-	TRBD1	16	TGTGCCAGCAGCTTGGGCCCAGGGGGCGTCTACACTGAAGCTTTCTTT	CASSLGPGGVYTEAFF
TRBV29-1	TRBJ1-3	-	-	16	TGCAGCGTTGAACCAAGAGAGGGTACAATGAGAAACACCATATATTTT	CSVEPREGTMRNTIYF
TRBV20-1	TRBJ1-3	-	-	14	TGCAGTGCGAGTAGCTATAGCTCTGGAAACACCATATATTTT	CSASSYSSGNTIYF
TRBV2	TRBJ2-1	-	TRBD2	14	TGTGCCAGCAGGAGAGGCGGGGGAAGGAATGAGCAGTTCTTC	CASRRGGGRNEQFF
TRBV27	TRBJ1-5	-	-	13	TGTGCCAGCAGTTTATCCCAGGGTGGCCCCCAGCATTTT	CASSLSQGGPQHF
TRBV2	TRBJ1-5	-	-	13	TGTGCCAGCAGTGAGGGGGGGGCTCAGCCCCAGCATTTT	CASSEGGAQPQHF
TRBV11-3	TRBJ2-1	-	-	15	TGTGCCAGCAGCCCCCGGGACCATGGGGGCAATGAGCAGTTCTTC	CASSPRDHGGNEQFF